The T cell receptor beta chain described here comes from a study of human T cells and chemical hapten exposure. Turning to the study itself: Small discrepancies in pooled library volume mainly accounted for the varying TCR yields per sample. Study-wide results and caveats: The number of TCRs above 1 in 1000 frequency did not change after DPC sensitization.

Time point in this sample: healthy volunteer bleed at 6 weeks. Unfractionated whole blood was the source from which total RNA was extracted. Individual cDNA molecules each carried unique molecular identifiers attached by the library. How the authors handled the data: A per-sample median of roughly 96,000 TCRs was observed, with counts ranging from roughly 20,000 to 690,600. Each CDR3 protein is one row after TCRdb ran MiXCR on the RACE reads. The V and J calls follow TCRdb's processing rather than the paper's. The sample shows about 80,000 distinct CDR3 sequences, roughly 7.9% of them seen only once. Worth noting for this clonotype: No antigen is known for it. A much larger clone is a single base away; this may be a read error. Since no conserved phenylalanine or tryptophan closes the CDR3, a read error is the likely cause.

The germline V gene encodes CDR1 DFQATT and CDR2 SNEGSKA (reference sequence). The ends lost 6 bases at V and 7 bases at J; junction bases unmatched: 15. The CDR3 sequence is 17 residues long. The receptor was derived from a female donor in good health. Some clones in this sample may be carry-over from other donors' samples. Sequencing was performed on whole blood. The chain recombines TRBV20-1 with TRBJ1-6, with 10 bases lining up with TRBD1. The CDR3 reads CSARTQGTGERNSPLHL. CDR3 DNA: TGCAGTGCCCGGACGCAGGGGACAGGGGAGAGGAATTCACCCCTCCACCTT.